This note documents a single T cell receptor beta chain sequence. The antigen is undetermined. This record comes from a study of shared clonotypes between healthy human individuals. Whole-study findings and limits: Memory subsets generally showed smaller estimated richness than naive subsets did.

Adult Caucasians living in Nashville, Tennessee made up all of the donors. Replicate sorted-subset PCRs were loaded with 150 to 200 ng DNA, 31,000 or so T cell genomes. Profiled with immunoSEQ multiplex PCR; TCRdb holds only in-frame clones, not every one. The data show more than 2 million clones, 90% to 95% seen once. The CDR3 totals 14 residues. With 4 bases clipped from V and 2 bases from J, the junction kept 5 bases outside the gene matches. Germline assignment: CDR1 SGHRS and CDR2 YFSETQ. Input material: naive CD4+ T cells sorted from blood. Subset of the sample: CD45RA+ positively selected. The TCR sequence derives from a man aged 18 to 29 in good health. J is TRBJ1-2 and V is TRBV5-1, with 7 bases matching TRBD1. Written as DNA, the CDR3 is TGCGCCAGCAGCACGGGACAGACCAACTATGGCTACACCTTC. Its protein product is CASSTGQTNYGYTF. Full variable domain (outside the CDR3, taken from reference TRBV5-1 and TRBJ1-2): KAGVTQTPRYLIKTRGQQVTLSCSPISGHRSVSWYQQTPGQGLQFLFEYFSETQRNKGNFPGRFSGRQFSNSRSEMNVSTLELGDSALYLCASSTGQTNYGYTFGSGTRLTVV.